One sample yielded the 18 T cell receptor beta chains listed below, sequenced in a study of T cells in Graves' hyperthyroidism and ophthalmopathy. TCR beta CDR3 regions were amplified from RNA. TCR CDR3 underwent first-round RT-PCR with the HTBI primer set. Each CDR3 protein is one row after TCRdb ran MiXCR on the multiplex PCR reads. The data hold some 490,000 distinct CDR3 sequences, with about 22% observed a single time. The sequenced sample consisted of blood. The receptors were gathered from a woman in her seventies with Graves' ophthalmopathy.

The chain couples TRBV18 to TRBJ2-7; TRBD1 aligns across 7 bases. V trimming: 3 bases; J trimming: 2 bases; junction bases outside the gene matches: 4. Per germline, CDR1 KGHSH and CDR2 LQKENI. The CDR3 length is 14 residues. CDR3 nucleotides: TGTGCCAGCTCACCGCCGACAGGGACCTACGAGCAGTACTTC. It specifies CASSPPTGTYEQYF.

The chain couples TRBV20-1 to TRBJ2-7; D uncertain. The CDR3 is made up of 16 amino acids. V lost 0 bases, J lost 0 bases, and 15 bases lay in between. Germline lookup yields CDR1 DFQATT and CDR2 SNEGSKA (reference sequence). CDR3: CSARDDSGSSSYEQYF. The CDR3 nucleotides are TGCAGTGCTAGAGATGACTCCGGGTCAAGCTCCTACGAGCAGTACTTC.

This clonotype was seen more than once but under ten times. V gene TRBV2 combines with J gene TRBJ2-2; D tentatively reads TRBD1 or TRBD2 (5 bases each). CDR1 is SNHLY, CDR2 FYNNEI, per germline. The ends were cut back, 3 bases at V and 2 bases at J, with 13 bases in the middle. CDR3 length: 16 amino acids. The CDR3 sequence: CASSDTGTPNTGELFF. CDR3 in DNA: TGTGCCAGCAGTGATACCGGGACCCCTAACACCGGGGAGCTGTTTTTT.

This clonotype was seen just once. V is TRBV20-1 and J is TRBJ2-2, with 10 bases lining up with TRBD2. Per germline, CDR1 DFQATT and CDR2 SNEGSKA (reference sequence). Trimming cost V 8 bases and J 1 base; bases outside gene matches: 10. This CDR3 is built from 16 residues. The CDR3 loop is CSPRPLAGMNTGELFF. DNA for the CDR3: TGCAGTCCCCGCCCACTAGCGGGAATGAACACCGGGGAGCTGTTTTTT.

The chain combines TRBV4-2 with TRBJ2-3; TRBD2 matches 13 bases. Unmatched junction bases numbered 14, after V lost 1 base and J lost 4 bases. Per the germline V gene, CDR1 is LGHNA and CDR2 is YNFKEQ. CDR3 length: 20 amino acids. This CDR3 is CASSQVWTSGSPTQSDTQYF. DNA for the CDR3: TGTGCCAGCAGCCAAGTTTGGACTAGCGGGAGTCCAACCCAATCAGATACGCAGTATTTT.

The chain links TRBV20-1 to TRBJ1-1; maybe TRBD1 (6 bases). Germline V CDR1 and CDR2: DFQATT, SNEGSKA (reference sequence). The CDR3 is 12 amino acids. V was clipped by 6 bases and J by 4 bases, with 12 bases between them. CDR3 sequence (DNA): TGCAGTGCCCGAGGGGGGCTCACTGAAGCTTTCTTT. Translating gives CSARGGLTEAFF.

This clonotype came up many times. V is TRBV6-1 and J is TRBJ2-1, with 9 bases identical to TRBD2. The length of the CDR3 is 17 residues. Trimming cost V 2 bases and J 7 bases; bases outside gene matches: 12. Germline-derived CDR1 and CDR2 are MNHNS and SASEGT. This chain's CDR3 is CASSERVARGGRNEQFF. As DNA, the CDR3 is TGTGCCAGCAGTGAAAGGGTCGCGCGGGGGGGGAGGAATGAGCAGTTCTTC.

Turning to this clonotype: Germline is not matched at one junction end, which may reflect a read error. The CDR3 is CAGSLRASGRVYEQYF. CDR3 DNA: TGTGCCGGCAGCTTAAGGGCTAGCGGGAGGGTCTACGAGCAGTACTTC. The gene calls are TRBV7-2 and TRBJ2-7; 12 bases fit TRBD2. The germline V gene has CDR1 SGHTA and CDR2 FQGNSA. The CDR3 totals 16 residues.

V gene TRBV29-1 combines with J gene TRBJ1-2; D unresolved. This CDR3 contains 12 residues. V was trimmed by 4 bases and J by 8 bases, leaving 14 bases between them. Looked up from germline, CDR1 is SQVTM and CDR2 is ANQGSEA. DNA for the CDR3: TGCAGCGTTGGAACACCCTCCGGGGGCTACACCTTC. Amino acid sequence: CSVGTPSGGYTF.

The rearrangement links TRBV29-1 to TRBJ2-2; TRBD1 aligns across 8 bases. The V gene end was trimmed by 7 bases and the J gene end by 4 bases; junction bases not matched to a gene: 26. This CDR3 comprises 20 residues. Germline CDR1 is SQVTM and CDR2 is ANQGSEA. CDR3 amino acids: CSASNQKTGQVLKGTGELFF. DNA of the CDR3: TGCAGCGCCAGTAATCAAAAGACGGGACAGGTTTTAAAGGGCACCGGGGAGCTGTTTTTT.

V gene TRBV7-9 combines with J gene TRBJ2-5; D is possibly TRBD1 (6 bases). The CDR3 is 12 residues long. CDR1 SEHNR and CDR2 FQNEAQ come from the germline V gene (reference sequence). The ends were cut back, 3 bases at V and 11 bases at J, with 13 bases in the middle. In DNA, the CDR3 is TGTGCCAGCAGCTTCGAACAGGGAAGACAGTACTTC. Its translation: CASSFEQGRQYF.

The genes are TRBV10-3 and TRBJ2-7, with 8 positions matching TRBD1. This CDR3 spans 14 amino acids. V lost 6 bases and J lost 4; bases outside the gene matches: 8. Germline CDR1 and CDR2: ENHRY and SYGVKD. The CDR3 bases are TGTGCCATCAGGGGACAGGCGCCCCTTTACGAGCAGTACTTC. Amino acid sequence: CAIRGQAPLYEQYF.

The chain uses TRBV24-1 and TRBJ2-5; D gene uncertain. The CDR3 is made up of 14 amino acids. V dropped 4 bases and J dropped 1 base, with 9 bases sitting between them. Germline lookup yields CDR1 KGHDR and CDR2 SFDVKD. CDR3 amino acids: CATSDAGFQETQYF. The CDR3 nucleotides are TGTGCCACCAGTGACGCAGGATTCCAAGAGACCCAGTACTTC.

The table lists this clonotype with many counts. CDR3: CASSLRTSGISEQFF. DNA of the CDR3: TGTGCCAGCAGCTTAAGAACTAGCGGGATTAGTGAGCAGTTCTTC. The gene calls are TRBV7-2 and TRBJ2-1; 10 bases line up with TRBD2. The CDR3 is 15 residues long. The V gene end was trimmed by 2 bases and the J gene end by 9 bases; junction bases not matched to a gene: 7. Germline values: CDR1 SGHTA, CDR2 FQGNSA.

There are a few counts of this clonotype. V gene TRBV20-1 combines with J gene TRBJ1-2; unclear D gene. The germline V gene has CDR1 DFQATT and CDR2 SNEGSKA (reference sequence). This CDR3 spans 12 amino acids. Trimming cost V 5 bases and J 1 base, with 8 bases left between them. The CDR3: CSAPTGNYGYTF. The DNA of the CDR3 is TGCAGTGCTCCGACCGGTAACTATGGCTACACCTTC.

The chain joins TRBV20-1 to TRBJ1-6; 11 bases agree with TRBD1. The CDR3 totals 15 residues. The ends lost 3 bases at V and 9 bases at J; junction bases unmatched: 7. Germline V CDR1 and CDR2: DFQATT, SNEGSKA (reference sequence). The DNA of the CDR3 is TGCAGTGCTAGGCCCGGGACAGGGGGGATTTCACCCCTCCACTTT. Translating gives CSARPGTGGISPLHF.

This chain connects TRBV10-3 to TRBJ2-1; 9 positions match TRBD1. This CDR3 spans 15 amino acids. V shed 6 bases, J shed 6 bases, and the junction held 9 bases outside the gene matches. CDR1 and CDR2 (germline): ENHRY, SYGVKD. CDR3 sequence (DNA): TGTGCCATCAGCACATACCCGGGACAGGGCAATGAGCAGTTCTTC. Protein product: CAISTYPGQGNEQFF.

The table lists this clonotype with a few counts. The chain uses TRBV6-2 or TRBV6-3 and TRBJ2-7; 10 positions agree with TRBD2. The CDR3 loop spans 15 amino acids. From germline, CDR1 is MNHEY and CDR2 SVGEGT. Trimming at V came to 2 bases and at J to 6 bases, leaving 7 bases not matched to a gene. The CDR3 region is CASSYVTSGAGEQYF. CDR3 nucleotides: TGTGCCAGCAGTTACGTTACTAGCGGGGCGGGCGAGCAGTACTTC.